Below, 15 T cell receptor beta chains from the same sample are listed, as sequenced in a study of long-term antiretroviral therapy in people with HIV. A v3.0 immunoSEQ assay was performed at survey level. Repertoires were generated with immunoSEQ multiplex PCR, while TCRdb's copy carries only in-frame clones and drops some. The sample holds 29,000 or so clones, roughly 92% seen once. The sample consisted of unsorted PBMCs, taken less than 6.8 years after starting antiretroviral therapy. The receptor set was obtained from a woman aged 40-49 years with HIV.

CDR3 DNA sequence: TGTGCCAGCCGCGGGGGCAGCCGGACAACTGAAGCTTTCTTT. This encodes CASRGGSRTTEAFF. This chain uses TRBV7-2 with TRBJ1-1, with a tentative D call TRBD1 (6 bases). The germline CDR1 and CDR2 sequences are SGHTA and FQGNSA. V shed 8 bases and J shed 5 bases, with 18 bases lying between them. CDR3 size: 14 residues.

This chain joins TRBV30 and TRBJ1-2; a possible D gene is TRBD1 (6 bases). Deletions cut 7 bases from V and 4 bases from J, with 16 bases between. The CDR3 contains 13 residues. Germline loops: CDR1 GTSNPN, CDR2 SVGIG (reference sequence). The CDR3 loop reads CALARGGSYGYTF. DNA for the CDR3: TGTGCCTTGGCCCGGGGGGGCAGCTATGGCTACACCTTC.

The chain combines TRBV30 with TRBJ1-1; perhaps TRBD1 as D (6 bases). Trimming left V 1 base short and J 1 base short, with 7 bases between. The germline CDR1 and CDR2 sequences are GTSNPN and SVGIG (reference sequence). There are 13 residues in the CDR3. CDR3 in amino acids: CAWSADRNTEAFF. DNA for the CDR3: TGTGCCTGGAGTGCGGACAGGAACACTGAAGCTTTCTTT.

V and J are TRBV7-9 and TRBJ1-2; 7 bases align to TRBD1. This CDR3 contains 18 residues. CDR1 SEHNR and CDR2 FQNEAQ come from the germline V gene (reference sequence). V shed 1 base and J 0 bases; nucleotides not matched to a gene: 11. The CDR3 DNA follows: TGTGCCAGCAGCTTAGTTGGCAGGGGGTCTAGAGCTAACTATGGCTACACCTTC. Protein product: CASSLVGRGSRANYGYTF.

The chain has TRBV15 and TRBJ2-7; TRBD2 is a possible D gene (6 bases). Germline V lookup: CDR1 LNHNV, CDR2 YYDKDF (reference sequence). The CDR3 has 13 amino acids. V lost 3 bases and J 5 bases, leaving 11 bases between the germline ends. The CDR3 DNA is TGTGCCACCAGCAGTGGTGGCGGGGACGAGCAGTACTTC. The encoded protein is CATSSGGGDEQYF.

The chain is built from TRBV5-1 and TRBJ2-6; D is possibly TRBD1 or TRBD2 (5 bases each). There are 19 residues in the CDR3. Germline loops: CDR1 SGHRS, CDR2 YFSETQ. V dropped 4 bases and J dropped 3 bases, with 23 bases sitting between them. The CDR3 here is CASSLGSRVGAGGANVLTF. CDR3 DNA sequence: TGCGCCAGCAGCCTTGGGAGCCGCGTCGGGGCTGGTGGGGCCAACGTCCTGACTTTC.

The chain recombines TRBV19 with TRBJ2-7; TRBD2 matches at 9 bases. V was clipped by 1 base and J by 0 bases; unmatched bases: 4. Germline lookup yields CDR1 LNHDA and CDR2 SQIVND (reference sequence). The CDR3 sequence is 16 residues long. CDR3 DNA: TGTGCCAGTAGTATAGTTAGCGGGGGCTCCTCCTACGAGCAGTACTTC. This codes for CASSIVSGGSSYEQYF. The full variable domain, with the rest looked up from reference TRBV19 and TRBJ2-7, is DGGITQSPKYLFRKEGQNVTLSCEQNLNHDAMYWYRQDPGQGLRLIYYSQIVNDFQKGDIAEGYSVSREKKESFPLTVTSAQKNPTAFYLCASSIVSGGSSYEQYFGPGTRLTVT.

This chain links TRBV6-5 with TRBJ2-7; 7 positions match TRBD1. With 6 bases clipped from V and 0 bases from J, the junction kept 8 bases outside the gene matches. The CDR3 has 15 residues. CDR1 is MNHEY, CDR2 SVGAGI, per germline. CDR3 coding DNA: TGTGCCAGCAGCCACGACAGGGTTAGCTCCTACGAGCAGTACTTC. This gives the protein CASSHDRVSSYEQYF.

This clone is a singleton in its sample. The chain recombines TRBV6-5 with TRBJ1-3; no definite D call. The CDR3 runs to 15 residues. Germline V lookup: CDR1 MNHEY, CDR2 SVGAGI. The V end was cut by 6 bases, the J end by 3 bases, with 15 bases between. The CDR3 here is CASSPRGYDGNTIYF. CDR3 DNA: TGTGCCAGCAGCCCCCGGGGTTATGATGGAAACACCATATATTTT.

V gene TRBV5-1 combines with J gene TRBJ1-1; weak D call: TRBD1 (6 bases). V shed 2 bases and J shed 2 bases, with 13 bases lying between them. CDR1 and CDR2 from the germline V gene are SGHRS and YFSETQ. The CDR3 runs 15 residues. CDR3 protein: CASSFDGGVNTEAFF. CDR3 nucleotide sequence: TGCGCCAGCAGCTTTGATGGGGGCGTAAACACTGAAGCTTTCTTT.

This rearrangement joins TRBV7-9 to TRBJ1-2, with a weak D call TRBD1 (6 bases). The germline CDR1 and CDR2 sequences are SEHNR and FQNEAQ (reference sequence). The CDR3 spans 16 residues. V lost 2 bases, J lost 4 bases, and 17 bases lay in between. In DNA form, the CDR3 reads TGTGCCAGCAGCTTAAAGACAGGAGTCAGTCCCTATGGCTACACCTTC. Translating it yields CASSLKTGVSPYGYTF.

In DNA form, the CDR3 reads TGTGCCAGCAGCTTAGCGGCCCAGGGGGTCTACAATGAGCAGTTCTTC. Residues: CASSLAAQGVYNEQFF. The V and J genes are TRBV7-2 and TRBJ2-1, with 7 bases aligning to TRBD1. V shed 0 bases, J shed 3 bases, and the junction held 5 bases outside the gene matches. Germline V gives CDR1 SGHTA, CDR2 FQGNSA. This CDR3 is 16 amino acids long.

The chain carries TRBV11-3 and TRBJ2-3, with unresolved D. Germline CDR1 SGHNT, CDR2 YENEEA. Trimming stripped 2 bases from V and 6 bases from J, with 12 bases between. The CDR3 consists of 14 residues. The CDR3 sequence: CASSLNWAADTQYF. In DNA, the CDR3 is TGTGCCAGCAGCTTAAACTGGGCCGCCGATACGCAGTATTTT.

The table lists this clone with a count of one. This sequence joins TRBV7-9 and TRBJ2-2; no reliable D call. This CDR3 comprises 14 residues. Trimming shortened V by 0 bases and J by 3 bases, and 5 bases separated the two germline ends. CDR1 and CDR2 (germline): SEHNR, FQNEAQ (reference sequence). The CDR3: CASSLAGYTGELFF. The DNA of the CDR3 is TGTGCCAGCAGCTTAGCTGGCTACACCGGGGAGCTGTTTTTT.

V gene TRBV9 combines with J gene TRBJ2-7, with D perhaps TRBD2 (6 bases). V was pared by 0 bases and J by 4 bases, with 14 bases between. The CDR3 consists of 15 residues. Germline CDR1 is SGDLS and CDR2 is YYNGEE. CDR3 bases: TGTGCCAGCAGCGTAGCCCTAGCGCCTTCATACGAGCAGTACTTC. It specifies CASSVALAPSYEQYF.